This T cell receptor (beta chain) appears in the sequencing data of a study of PD-L1 blockade in urothelial cancer. Study-wide background: At 3 weeks after treatment start (second dose) and again at 6 weeks, blood was analyzed.

Time point: pretreatment peripheral blood. For each patient, 1 to 8 samples were obtained, pretreatment and on-treatment. Germline CDR1 reads SQVTM; CDR2 reads ANQGSEA. The CDR3 length is 14 residues. The V segment lost 5 bases and the J segment 3 bases; nucleotides outside the gene matches: 4. This clone was detected only a few times. Its specificity is unknown. Only in-frame clones appear in the TCRdb table, and some are missing; sequencing was by immunoSEQ multiplex PCR. The table lists some 71,000 clones, approximately 83% of them singletons. Study-level results: Patients with below-median pretreatment blood clonality survived longer.

Here the sequenced sample was PBMCs, taken around atezolizumab (anti-PD-L1) treatment. This receptor was obtained from a man in his sixties with urothelial cancer. The chain links TRBV29-1 to TRBJ2-1; 10 bases fit TRBD2. The CDR3, as DNA: TGCAGCGTTCTAGCGGGGGTTCTCTACAATGAGCAGTTCTTC. Translation: CSVLAGVLYNEQFF.